This T cell receptor beta chain comes out of a study of cytomegalovirus exposure and HLA in healthy donors. General study findings and limits: A few CMV-associated chains were confirmed in vitro to be specific for CMV antigens. An apparent linkage of common viral pathogens to several of the most significant clusters emerged in a later analysis. The authors assumed roughly uniform sequencing depth across donors for presence/absence analyses. In a later analysis, most CMV-associated TCR beta chains appeared HLA-restricted.

Researchers ran the PCR with 60 Vbeta and 13 Jbeta primers. This table comes from immunoSEQ multiplex PCR, and its TCRdb copy is limited to in-frame clones, with some not included. This table holds 60,000 to 95,000 clones, around 73% found once. With respect to this clone: Its specificity is not known.

After removal of 5 bases from V and 10 bases from J, the junction contained 2 bases not matched to a gene. The CDR3 is 12 residues long. CDR1 is MNHEY and CDR2 is SMNVEV in the germline V gene (reference sequence). Source material: PBMCs. This TCR came from a woman aged 40 to 49 in good health and CMV-seropositive. The chain uses TRBV27 and TRBJ1-6; 7 bases are shared with TRBD1. The CDR3: CASSAQGSPLHF. In nucleotides, the CDR3 is TGTGCCAGCAGTGCACAGGGGTCACCCCTCCACTTT.